The 7 T cell receptor beta chains below come from one sample, sequenced in a study of blood T cell repertoires in COVID-19. Repertoires were generated with immunoSEQ multiplex PCR, while TCRdb's copy carries only in-frame clones and drops some. The sample lists approximately 130,000 clones; around 78% were seen once. Sequences were obtained from peripheral blood. The source is a human donor in a cohort sampled during active COVID-19.

The chain combines TRBV5-1 with TRBJ2-1; a possible D gene is TRBD2 (5 bases). Between the trimmed V and J ends, which lost 4 bases and 8 bases, there was a span of 13 bases. The CDR3 contains 13 residues. From germline, CDR1 is SGHRS and CDR2 YFSETQ. The CDR3 nucleotides read TGCGCCAGCAGCATGGATTTTAGCGATGAGCAGTTCTTC. Its protein product is CASSMDFSDEQFF.

The chain couples TRBV7-9 to TRBJ2-3; TRBD2 agrees at 8 bases. Germline assignment: CDR1 SEHNR and CDR2 FQNEAQ (reference sequence). Trimming at V came to 0 bases and at J to 4 bases, leaving 9 bases not matched to a gene. The CDR3 is 17 residues long. Here the CDR3 DNA reads TGTGCCAGCAGCTTAGCGCGAGGCGGGGGGAGGGCAGATACGCAGTATTTT. It codes for CASSLARGGGRADTQYF.

This clone was recorded once. CDR3 residues: CASSSTSGENFYEQYF. CDR3 DNA: TGTGCCAGCAGCTCGACTAGCGGGGAGAACTTCTACGAGCAGTACTTC. The gene calls are TRBV12-1 and TRBJ2-7; the table assigns TRBD2, which was not confirmed against the DNA. TRBV12-1 is a pseudogene. The CDR3 contains 16 residues.

The chain couples TRBV5-1 to TRBJ1-2, with 9 nucleotides matching TRBD1. Germline assignment: CDR1 SGHRS and CDR2 YFSETQ. V lost 4 bases to trimming and J lost 2 bases; unmatched junction nucleotides: 6. This CDR3 is built from 15 residues. The CDR3 region is CASSGGQGPNYGYTF. The CDR3 DNA reads TGCGCCAGCAGCGGAGGACAGGGGCCAAACTATGGCTACACCTTC.

V gene TRBV4-2 combines with J gene TRBJ2-7; 10 bases map to TRBD1. Germline trimming cut 11 bases from V and 0 bases from J; bases unmatched to any gene: 4. The CDR3 has 13 residues. Germline values: CDR1 LGHNA, CDR2 YNFKEQ. This CDR3 reads CASRDRGSYEQYF. CDR3 bases: TGTGCCTCGCGGGACAGGGGCTCCTACGAGCAGTACTTC.

The V and J genes are TRBV11-2 and TRBJ1-6; D remains ambiguous. The CDR3 has 12 residues. CDR1 and CDR2 from the germline V gene are SGHAT and FQNNGV. V shed 4 bases and J shed 5 bases, with 3 bases lying between them. CDR3: CASSSDNSPLHF. CDR3 bases: TGTGCCAGCAGCTCAGATAATTCACCCCTCCACTTT.

V and J are TRBV19 and TRBJ2-2; TRBD2 aligns across 9 bases. Per the germline V gene, CDR1 is LNHDA and CDR2 is SQIVND (reference sequence). This CDR3 has 16 amino acids. V lost 8 bases, J lost 7 bases, and 14 bases stayed unmatched. Written as DNA, the CDR3 is TGTGCCAGTGGTCCCGGTAGGCGGGGGGGCCGCGGGGAGCTGTTTTTT. It encodes CASGPGRRGGRGELFF.